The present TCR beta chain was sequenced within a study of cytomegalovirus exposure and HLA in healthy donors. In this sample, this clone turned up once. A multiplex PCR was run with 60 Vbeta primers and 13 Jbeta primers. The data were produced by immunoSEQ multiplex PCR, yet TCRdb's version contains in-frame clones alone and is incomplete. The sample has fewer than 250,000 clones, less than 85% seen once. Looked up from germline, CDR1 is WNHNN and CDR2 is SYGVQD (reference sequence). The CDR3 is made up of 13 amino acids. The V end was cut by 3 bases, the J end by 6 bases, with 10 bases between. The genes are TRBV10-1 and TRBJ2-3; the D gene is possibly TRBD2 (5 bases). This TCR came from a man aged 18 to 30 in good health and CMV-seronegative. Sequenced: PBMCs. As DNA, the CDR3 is TGCGCCAGCAGTGACGGGAAGAGGGATACGCAGTATTTT. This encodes CASSDGKRDTQYF.